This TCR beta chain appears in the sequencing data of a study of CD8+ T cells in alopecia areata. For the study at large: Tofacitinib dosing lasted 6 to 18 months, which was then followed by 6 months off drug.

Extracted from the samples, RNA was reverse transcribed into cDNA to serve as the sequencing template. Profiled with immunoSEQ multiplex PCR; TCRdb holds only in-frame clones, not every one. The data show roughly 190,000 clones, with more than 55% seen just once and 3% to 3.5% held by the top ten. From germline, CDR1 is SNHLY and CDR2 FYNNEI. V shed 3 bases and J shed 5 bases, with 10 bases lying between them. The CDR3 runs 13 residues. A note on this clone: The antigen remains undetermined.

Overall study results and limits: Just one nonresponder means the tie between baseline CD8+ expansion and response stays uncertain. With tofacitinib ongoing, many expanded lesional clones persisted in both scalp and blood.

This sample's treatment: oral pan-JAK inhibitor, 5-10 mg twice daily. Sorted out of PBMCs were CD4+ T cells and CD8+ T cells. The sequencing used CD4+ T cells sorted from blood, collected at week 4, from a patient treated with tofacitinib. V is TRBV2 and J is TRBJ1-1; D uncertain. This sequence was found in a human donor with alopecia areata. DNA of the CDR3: TGTGCCAGCAGTGATGTCCGGGAGACTGAAGCTTTCTTT. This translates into CASSDVRETEAFF.